Below are 18 T cell receptor beta chains sequenced from a single sample in a study of naive and memory T cell subsets. Two oligonucleotides, mixed equimolar, formed the beta constant-region primer covering TRBC1 and TRBC2. Via MiXCR, TCRdb re-called the UMI-ligation and nested PCR reads, giving one row per CDR3 protein. The sample lists roughly 140,000 distinct CDR3 sequences; over 15% were seen once. The sample comprised naive CD4+ T cells from blood. These receptors all stem from a human donor in good health.

This clonotype was picked up a small number of times. The chain couples TRBV3-1 to TRBJ2-7; TRBD2 matches 13 bases. V was pared by 4 bases and J by 3 bases, with 3 bases of the junction left unmatched. This CDR3 is built from 15 residues. From germline, CDR1 is LGHDT and CDR2 YNNKEL (reference sequence). For the CDR3, the DNA is TGTGCCAGCAGCCTTCGGACTAGCGGGAGCTACGAGCAGTACTTC. Residues: CASSLRTSGSYEQYF.

This clonotype has just a few counts. The chain combines TRBV15 with TRBJ2-1; 7 bases align to TRBD1. V lost 5 bases, J lost 6 bases, and 13 bases stayed unmatched. CDR1 is LNHNV and CDR2 is YYDKDF in the germline V gene (reference sequence). The CDR3 consists of 16 residues. The CDR3 loop is CATSGRQGMARNEQFF. DNA of the CDR3: TGTGCCACCAGCGGGCGACAGGGTATGGCCCGCAATGAGCAGTTCTTC.

The rearrangement links TRBV4-3 to TRBJ2-2, with unresolved D. The CDR3 spans 16 residues. Germline values: CDR1 LGHNA, CDR2 YSLEER. V lost 3 bases to trimming and J lost 6 bases, with 17 bases between them. The CDR3 is CASSQQLPAAAGELFF. The CDR3 DNA is TGCGCCAGCAGCCAGCAGCTTCCCGCGGCCGCCGGGGAGCTGTTTTTT.

This rearrangement joins TRBV6-5 to TRBJ1-1, with D perhaps TRBD1 (5 bases). Looked up from germline, CDR1 is MNHEY and CDR2 is SVGAGI. Trimming took off 7 bases at V and 4 bases at J, with 16 bases between the two ends. The CDR3 spans 14 residues. CDR3 amino acids: CASNPTPGGTEAFF. The CDR3 coding sequence is TGTGCCAGCAACCCCACCCCGGGGGGCACTGAAGCTTTCTTT.

The rearrangement joins TRBV7-9 to TRBJ1-1; D not certain. CDR3 length equals 13 residues. V shed 5 bases and J shed 0 bases, with 7 bases lying between them. Germline-derived CDR1 and CDR2 are SEHNR and FQNEAQ (reference sequence). CDR3: CASSITVNTEAFF. In DNA, the CDR3 is TGTGCCAGCAGCATAACAGTGAACACTGAAGCTTTCTTT.

This clonotype has just a few counts. The rearrangement uses TRBV5-5 and TRBJ2-2, with 11 nucleotides matching TRBD2. This CDR3 is 17 amino acids long. V shed 4 bases, J shed 1 base, and the junction held 6 bases outside the gene matches. Per germline, CDR1 SGHKS and CDR2 YYEKEE (reference sequence). Written as DNA, the CDR3 is TGTGCCAGCAGCCCACTAGCGGGAGTCCTGAACACCGGGGAGCTGTTTTTT. This gives the protein CASSPLAGVLNTGELFF.

The CDR3: CASSVEDGFNQPQHF. For the CDR3, the DNA is TGTGCCAGCAGCGTAGAAGACGGCTTCAATCAGCCCCAGCATTTT. This chain connects TRBV9 to TRBJ1-5; D call uncertain. Trimming cost V 0 bases and J 3 bases, with 10 bases left between them. This CDR3 contains 15 residues. CDR1 is SGDLS, CDR2 YYNGEE, per germline. Full variable domain (rest looked up from reference TRBV9 and TRBJ1-5): DSGVTQTPKHLITATGQRVTLRCSPRSGDLSVYWYQQSLDQGLQFLIQYYNGEERAKGNILERFSAQQFPDLHSELNLSSLELGDSALYFCASSVEDGFNQPQHFGDGTRLSIL.

The V gene is TRBV10-3, the J gene TRBJ2-3; D tentatively fits TRBD1 or TRBD2 (5 bases each). CDR3 length: 14 amino acids. Trimming cost V 5 bases and J 1 base, with 10 bases left between them. Germline assignment: CDR1 ENHRY and CDR2 SYGVKD. The CDR3: CAISLGEGTDTQYF. In DNA, the CDR3 is TGTGCCATCAGTCTGGGGGAAGGCACAGATACGCAGTATTTT.

The rearrangement links TRBV14 to TRBJ2-3; 8 bases agree with TRBD2. V lost 4 bases and J lost 6; bases outside the gene matches: 12. Germline V CDR1 and CDR2: SGHDN, FVKESK. This CDR3 is built from 16 residues. The CDR3 region has the DNA TGTGCCAGCAGCCGACCGACTAGCGCATTACAGGATACGCAGTATTTT. Residues: CASSRPTSALQDTQYF.

The CDR3 nucleotides are TGCAGTGCTAGATATCCCGGCGGGAGCGCCTACGAGCAGTACTTC. Its translation is CSARYPGGSAYEQYF. V is TRBV20-1 and J is TRBJ2-7; 7 bases are a match to TRBD2. In germline, CDR1 is DFQATT, CDR2 SNEGSKA (reference sequence). Losses at the gene ends were 2 bases for V and 2 bases for J; bases not matched to a gene: 9. This CDR3 contains 15 residues.

The chain combines TRBV7-2 with TRBJ2-5, with 9 nucleotides matching TRBD2. This CDR3 spans 16 amino acids. Germline trimming cut 6 bases from V and 5 bases from J; bases unmatched to any gene: 13. The germline CDR1 and CDR2 sequences are SGHTA and FQGNSA. CDR3 DNA sequence: TGTGCCAGCAGTCCTACTAGCGGGTCGGGGCACGAGACCCAGTACTTC. This encodes CASSPTSGSGHETQYF.

V is TRBV6-1 and J is TRBJ2-3; 10 nucleotides match TRBD2. The length of the CDR3 is 15 residues. The V gene end was trimmed by 6 bases and the J gene end by 2 bases; junction bases not matched to a gene: 5. The germline V gene has CDR1 MNHNS and CDR2 SASEGT. CDR3 sequence reads: CASRKREGPTDTQYF. The CDR3 nucleotides read TGTGCCAGCAGAAAGCGGGAGGGCCCCACAGATACGCAGTATTTT.

The CDR3 DNA reads TGTGCCAGCAGTTCCGGGACAGCCTACTCCTATGGCTACACCTTC. Translated: CASSSGTAYSYGYTF. The J gene is TRBJ1-2, the V gene TRBV6-6; 7 bases align to TRBD1. V shed 4 bases, J shed 4 bases, and the junction held 9 bases outside the gene matches. CDR1 is MNHNY, CDR2 SVGAGI, per germline (reference sequence). This CDR3 region has 15 residues.

This clonotype was counted only a few times. This chain joins TRBV13 and TRBJ2-7; D tentatively reads TRBD1 or TRBD2 (5 bases each). Germline V lookup: CDR1 PRHDT, CDR2 FYEKMQ (reference sequence). The length of the CDR3 is 14 residues. V was trimmed by 5 bases and J by 7 bases, leaving 18 bases between them. In DNA form, the CDR3 reads TGTGCCAGCAGCCTCCGGGACCATCCTATAGAGCAGTACTTC. Encoded protein: CASSLRDHPIEQYF.

This clonotype appeared a few times. The J gene is TRBJ2-5, the V gene TRBV4-2; 9 nucleotides agree with TRBD1. The CDR3 totals 17 residues. Germline lookup yields CDR1 LGHNA and CDR2 YNFKEQ. J gave up 2 bases and V 4 bases, and 11 bases lay outside the gene matches. CDR3 nucleotides: TGTGCCAGCAGCCCTGGTTCGGGACAGGGCAAACAAGAGACCCAGTACTTC. Amino acids: CASSPGSGQGKQETQYF.

The rearrangement uses TRBV5-1 and TRBJ2-3; either TRBD1 or TRBD2 may supply D (5 bases each). Germline assignment: CDR1 SGHRS and CDR2 YFSETQ. Trimming removed 2 bases at V and 1 base at J, with 8 bases between. This CDR3 region has 14 residues. The CDR3 DNA reads TGCGCCAGCAGCTTTGTGGGGGGCACAGATACGCAGTATTTT. It encodes CASSFVGGTDTQYF.

This chain connects TRBV12-3 or TRBV12-4 to TRBJ2-4; 8 bases are shared with TRBD2. Trimming took 8 bases from V and 7 from J; bases not matched to a gene: 7. CDR3 length equals 13 residues. CDR3 DNA sequence: TGTGCCAGCTCGCGGGGGGCAATGAACATTCAGTACTTC. This gives the protein CASSRGAMNIQYF.

V is TRBV28 and J is TRBJ2-3; no firm D call. V lost 6 bases and J lost 4, with 11 bases in between. The CDR3 spans 13 residues. Germline CDR1 is MDHEN and CDR2 is SYDVKM. Here the CDR3 DNA reads TGTGCCAGCAGCCCTTCAGCGCCAGATACGCAGTATTTT. This translates into CASSPSAPDTQYF.